This T cell receptor (beta chain) was recovered during a study of blood T cell repertoires in COVID-19. V lost 4 bases and J lost 7, with 20 bases in between. The germline CDR1 and CDR2 sequences are SEHNR and FQNEAQ (reference sequence). This CDR3 spans 16 amino acids. Original processing methods: Quantification of nucleated cells was approximated via reference gene primer amplification. Generated by immunoSEQ multiplex PCR, the TCRdb table keeps only in-frame clones and is missing some. That table furnishes V, J and clone size, whereas the DNA furnished D and trimming. This sample has more than 95,000 clones; around 85% occur once, and the top ten carry around 3%.

This chain uses TRBV7-9 with TRBJ2-1, with D possibly TRBD1 on 5 matching bases. This sequence was found in a woman aged 80 or over with COVID-19, enrolled during active disease. The sample was peripheral blood. Written as DNA, the CDR3 is TGTGCCAGCAGCTCCCTTCTGGGGCAGGGCAAGAATGAGCAGTTCTTC. It translates to CASSSLLGQGKNEQFF.